A selection of T cell receptor beta chains follows, all from one sample in a study of CD8+ T cells in alopecia areata. Using immunoSEQ multiplex PCR, the repertoire was profiled, and TCRdb retains in-frame clones only, with some absent. The data show hundreds of thousands of clones, 57% seen once. The source material was CD4+ T cells sorted from blood, sampled at week 0. The receptors were gathered from a human donor with alopecia areata. Each CDR3 is given without its conserved first and last residue.

>TRBJ1-6|TRBV19
ASSTYTVAESSPLH
>TRBJ2-3|TRBV29-1
SVEEGWENTDTQY
>TRBJ2-3|TRBV13
ASSLAPRDGEDTQY
>TRBJ2-2|TRBV30
AWSVAGGNTGELF
>TRBJ1-1|TRBV27
ASRQRGLPNTEAF
>TRBJ2-7|TRBV30
AFLKGRGEQY
>TRBJ2-1|TRBV9
ASSVRTSGPVGEQF
>TRBJ1-2|TRBV23-1
ASIGGVYGYT
>TRBJ2-7|TRBV2
ASLQGDWYEQY
>TRBJ2-1|TRBV5-1
ASSEEGRQF
>TRBJ2-5|TRBV9
ASSVLTGAQETQY
>TRBJ1-2|TRBV29-1
SVDTGASSYGYT
>TRBJ1-1|TRBV30
AWSPRGGRNTEAF
>TRBJ2-1|TRBV14
ASRDRGPSSYNEQF
>TRBJ2-1|TRBV5-1
ASSRTSGVDNEQF
>TRBJ1-2|TRBV25-1
ASSATHRAGGYT
>TRBJ2-3|TRBV7-2
ASSLTGQTTDTQY
>TRBJ1-1|TRBV29-1
SVASLTMNTEAF
>TRBJ2-1|TRBV2
ASLLAGGSVGNEQF
>TRBJ1-1|TRBV29-1
SVKLNTEAF
>TRBJ1-1|TRBV30
AWSGTEAF
>NA|TRBV30
AWSVLAGGRDEQY
>TRBJ2-2|TRBV9
ASSLGQGATGELF
>TRBJ1-5|TRBV30
AWSARQGWNQPQH
>TRBJ2-1|TRBV7-2
ASSTATGTSYNEQF
>TRBJ2-1|TRBV25-1
ASSETGTNNNEQF
>TRBJ2-1|TRBV15
ATSRAPARASYNEQF
>TRBJ2-3|TRBV2
ASKIVTDTQY
>TRBJ1-1|TRBV30
AQRRGRERAEAF
>TRBJ2-7|TRBV6-1
ASSEPPGQGADEQY
>TRBJ2-1|TRBV30
AWSGRVRHNEQF
>TRBJ1-1|TRBV7-9
ASSSFGDTEAF
>TRBJ1-1|TRBV10-3
AIRPPGQNTEAF
>TRBJ1-4|TRBV30
AWSVTGGVDEKLF
>TRBJ2-7|TRBV6-5
ASSPHRERNEQY
>TRBJ2-3|TRBV11-2
ASSIPFDLTTDTQY
>TRBJ2-7|TRBV7-8
ASSFGTLSSYEQY
>TRBJ2-7|TRBV14
ASSQDLAYEQY
>TRBJ1-1|TRBV29-1
SVGGQGTEAF
>TRBJ2-3|TRBV29-1
SVEDRLKAPRD
>TRBJ2-2|TRBV9
ASSVTSGRTGELF
>TRBJ2-3|TRBV11-3
ASSLGRSADTQY
>TRBJ2-7|TRBV30
AWSGTSGSSYEQY
>TRBJ2-3|TRBV18
ASSQGLSTDTQY
>TRBJ1-2|TRBV6-5
ASRAGNYGYT
>TRBJ2-6|TRBV30
AWNRGSSGANVLT
>TRBJ1-5|TRBV4-1
ASSQSGARGNQPQH
>TRBJ1-1|TRBV5-1
ASRRYPQGANTEAF
>TRBJ1-5|TRBV5-1
ASSLDRQGGQPQH
>TRBJ1-2|TRBV6-1
ASFVEPYVYT
>TRBJ1-2|TRBV27
ASSFQPNYGYT
>TRBJ1-6|TRBV7-8
ASSKGTDNSPLH
>TRBJ2-2|TRBV11-1
ASSLGVLADTGELF
>TRBJ2-1|TRBV29-1
SVERGSSNEQF
>TRBJ2-5|TRBV5-1
ASRSGLAGVGETQY